Each of the 3 T cell receptor beta chains below was sequenced from the same sample in a study of siplizumab effects on memory and regulatory T cells (dated by TCRdb to the late 2010s). Library preparation used the immunoSEQ multiplex PCR assay. TCRdb took this table from immuneACCESS and kept in-frame rearrangements with V and J called. Such tables lack part of the clones; where checked against another copy, unresolved V genes explain under half of the gap, and the rest is unexplained. The sample has 40,000 to 45,000 clones on record, 89% of them singletons. The ten largest account for 0.2% to 0.3% of the sample. The specimen sequenced was naive CD4+ T cells sorted from blood. The meaning of the sample's cell subset or site label: unstimulated naive T cells. The receptor set was obtained from a human donor in good health.

The chain couples TRBV6-1 to TRBJ1-1; D might be TRBD1 (5 bases). Looked up from germline, CDR1 is MNHNS and CDR2 is SASEGT. The CDR3 loop spans 15 amino acids. Trimming pared 5 bases from V and 3 bases from J, leaving 16 bases between. The DNA of the CDR3 is TGTGCCAGCAGTTGGGGGGGACTCCGTGACACTGAAGCTTTCTTT. It codes for CASSWGGLRDTEAFF.

The V call is TRBV19, the J call TRBJ1-2; perhaps TRBD1 as D (6 bases). CDR1 is LNHDA and CDR2 is SQIVND in the germline V gene (reference sequence). Trimming pared 2 bases from V and 2 bases from J, leaving 15 bases between. This CDR3 region has 16 residues. The CDR3, as DNA: TGTGCCAGTAGTATACGGGGGCTCGGAAAGAACTATGGCTACACCTTC. Protein: CASSIRGLGKNYGYTF.

V and J are TRBV29-1 and TRBJ2-7; D is unclear. CDR3 length: 12 residues. The germline V and J ends were trimmed by 5 bases and 3 bases, with 11 bases remaining between them. CDR1 and CDR2 (germline): SQVTM, ANQGSEA. The CDR3 here is CSVSLESYEQYF. The CDR3 nucleotides read TGCAGCGTTAGTCTAGAGAGCTACGAGCAGTACTTC.